Below, 7 T cell receptor beta chains from the same sample are listed, as sequenced in a study of CD8 T cells in ankylosing spondylitis. TCRdb ran MiXCR on the 5' RACE reads and lists one entry per CDR3 protein. This table has roughly 42,000 distinct CDR3 sequences, approximately 2.6% appearing once. The sequenced material came from blood, either unsorted or a sorted T cell fraction (not recorded which). The source of these receptors is a male donor with ankylosing spondylitis or in good health (not recorded which).

The table lists this clonotype with many counts. The genes are TRBV9 and TRBJ2-2, with a weak D call TRBD1 (6 bases). Trimming removed 0 bases from V and 2 bases from J, with 17 bases in between. This CDR3 is 18 amino acids long. Germline CDR1 is SGDLS and CDR2 is YYNGEE. The DNA of the CDR3 is TGTGCCAGCAGCGTAGAGGACAGCGGAGCTCGTAACACCGGGGAGCTGTTTTTT. This translates into CASSVEDSGARNTGELFF.

This clonotype was seen at least ten times. The chain joins TRBV9 to TRBJ2-1, with 11 bases matching TRBD2. The V gene's germline CDR1 is SGDLS and CDR2 YYNGEE. This CDR3 comprises 15 residues. V shed 4 bases, J shed 7 bases, and the junction held 7 bases outside the gene matches. CDR3 protein: CASSTSGSAVNEQFF. The CDR3 region has the DNA TGTGCCAGCAGCACTAGCGGGAGCGCAGTAAATGAGCAGTTCTTC.

In this sample, this clonotype turned up many times. The chain has TRBV9 and TRBJ2-2; TRBD1 matches at 7 bases. J gave up 3 bases and V 4 bases, and 6 bases lay outside the gene matches. Germline assignment: CDR1 SGDLS and CDR2 YYNGEE. The CDR3 is 15 residues long. CDR3 protein: CASSPGTVDTGELFF. The CDR3 bases are TGTGCCAGCAGCCCCGGGACAGTTGACACCGGGGAGCTGTTTTTT.

At least ten counts were recorded for this clonotype. J is TRBJ2-7 and V is TRBV9, with D perhaps matching TRBD1 (6 bases). CDR3 length: 15 amino acids. Germline V gives CDR1 SGDLS, CDR2 YYNGEE. V lost 3 bases and J 5 bases, leaving 18 bases between the germline ends. CDR3 sequence (DNA): TGTGCCAGCAGCGCCCGACAGGACCTTCTAGACGAGCAGTACTTC. Translated, it gives CASSARQDLLDEQYF.

Many counts were recorded for this clonotype. The chain carries TRBV9 and TRBJ2-5; D may be TRBD2 (6 bases). Per the germline V gene, CDR1 is SGDLS and CDR2 is YYNGEE. The V end lost 2 bases, the J end lost 5 bases, and 10 bases lay between the germline ends. This CDR3 region has 13 residues. The chain's CDR3 is CASSVGLAETQYF. The CDR3 nucleotides read TGTGCCAGCAGCGTTGGGCTAGCGGAGACCCAGTACTTC.

Ten or more counts support this clonotype. The V and J genes are TRBV9 and TRBJ2-2, with D unclear. The CDR3 runs to 15 residues. Deletions cut 0 bases from V and 5 bases from J, with 11 bases between. Germline CDR1 SGDLS, CDR2 YYNGEE. The CDR3 DNA sequence: TGTGCCAGCAGCGTAGGGCCCAGCCGGACCGGGGAGCTGTTTTTT. It codes for CASSVGPSRTGELFF.

Regarding this clonotype: A much larger clone lies a single base off, so this may be a read error. This sequence joins TRBV9 and TRBJ2-7; D may correspond to TRBD1 or TRBD2 (5 bases each). Germline V gene lookup returns CDR1 SGDLS and CDR2 YYNGEE. This CDR3 has 14 residues. Trimming took off 3 bases at V and 11 bases at J, with 21 bases between the two ends. The CDR3 sequence is CASSARDVEGGKYF. CDR3 coding DNA: TGTGCCAGCAGCGCCCGGGACGTAGAGGGTGGGAAGTACTTC. Based on the CDR3 plus reference TRBV9 and TRBJ2-7, the full variable domain is DSGVTQTPKHLITATGQRVTLRCSPRSGDLSVYWYQQSLDQGLQFLIQYYNGEERAKGNILERFSAQQFPDLHSELNLSSLELGDSALYFCASSARDVEGGKYFGPGTRLTVT.